These T cell receptor beta chains were read from a single sample in a study of blood T cell repertoires in COVID-19. Here immunoSEQ multiplex PCR was the method, and the copy in TCRdb shows in-frame clones only, minus some. This sample has some 62,000 clones, with roughly three quarters found just once. The sequencing input was peripheral blood. These receptors were obtained from a man in his 60s with COVID-19, enrolled during active disease. Each CDR3 is given with its conserved first and last residue. The D gene is left open where the match is weak. Clone size is given for some rows only: seen once, a few or many times, or a class if the clone is expanded.

CDR3nt,CDR3aa,j_gene,v_gene,abundance,d_gene
TGTGCCAGCAGGGCCGGGGGCTACGAGCAGTACTTC,CASRAGGYEQYF,TRBJ2-7,TRBV11-3,NA,NA
TGTGCCACCAGTGACGGAGGACTAGCGGGAGGGGAGACCCAGTACTTC,CATSDGGLAGGETQYF,TRBJ2-5,TRBV24-1,NA,TRBD2
TGTGCCAGCAGTGAACGAGAGGGCTCCTATAATTCACCCCTCCACTTT,CASSEREGSYNSPLHF,TRBJ1-6,TRBV6-1,NA,NA
TGTGCCAGCAGCTTGAGCCCCGGGGATCTCTACGAGCAGTACTTC,CASSLSPGDLYEQYF,TRBJ2-7,TRBV11-2,NA,NA
TGTGCCAGCAGTGACAGGGGGCTGGAGACCCAGTACTTC,CASSDRGLETQYF,TRBJ2-5,TRBV25-1,NA,TRBD1
TGTGCCAGTTTTCTGAGGGGGACTAATGAAAAACTGTTTTTT,CASFLRGTNEKLFF,TRBJ1-4,TRBV28,NA,NA
TGTGCCAGCAGCTTGGGGCGGCGGAGTTGGCAAGAGACCCAGTACTTC,CASSLGRRSWQETQYF,TRBJ2-5,TRBV5-4,few,NA
TGTGCCAGCAGTTACGACTCTGGCTACACCTTC,CASSYDSGYTF,TRBJ1-2,TRBV2,few,NA
TGTGCCTCCTTAGGGCGGGTCAATGAGCAGTTCTTC,CASLGRVNEQFF,TRBJ2-1,TRBV2,NA,NA
TGTGCCAGCAGACCGGGAGACGTGAACACTGAAGCTTTCTTT,CASRPGDVNTEAFF,TRBJ1-1,TRBV6-5,NA,NA
TGTGCCAGCAGCTTGGATCGGGATCAGCCCCAGCATTTT,CASSLDRDQPQHF,TRBJ1-5,TRBV5-5,NA,NA
TGTGCCAGCTCACGCCCGACAGGGGCCGGGGCCAACGTCCTGACTTTC,CASSRPTGAGANVLTF,TRBJ2-6,TRBV18,NA,TRBD1